This T cell receptor (beta chain) came from a study of PD-L1 blockade in urothelial cancer. The method was immunoSEQ multiplex PCR; TCRdb's version includes in-frame clones alone and lacks a portion of them. Here the sample spans tens of thousands of clones, around 87% being singletons. This CDR3 is 12 amino acids long. Germline assignment: CDR1 MNHEY and CDR2 SVGAGI. V was trimmed by 9 bases and J by 6 bases, leaving 14 bases between them. The sequence came from a man between 50 and 59 years old with urothelial cancer. The chain carries TRBV6-5 and TRBJ1-1; D is undetermined. The sequencing used PBMCs, collected around atezolizumab (anti-PD-L1) treatment. CDR3 amino acids: CASTGVSSEAFF. CDR3 nucleotide sequence: TGTGCCAGTACCGGAGTGAGCTCTGAAGCTTTCTTT.